The 13 T cell receptor beta chains reported below all come from one sample, sequenced in a study of technical replicates of blood from a handful of donors. Repertoires were generated with immunoSEQ multiplex PCR, while TCRdb's copy carries only in-frame clones and drops some. The sample consists of about 84,000 clones, about 97% of them appearing once. Sequencing was done on a sample of T cells isolated from PBMCs. The source is a human donor in good health.

The genes are TRBV27 and TRBJ2-7; D possibly corresponds to TRBD2 (5 bases). Germline V gene lookup returns CDR1 MNHEY and CDR2 SMNVEV (reference sequence). CDR3 length: 14 residues. Trimming took 5 bases from V and 2 from J, leaving 13 bases between them. As DNA, the CDR3 is TGTGCCAGCAGTCCTGTCGAGGGAGCCTACGAGCAGTACTTC. Protein sequence: CASSPVEGAYEQYF.

For this clone: The sample carries other DNA sequences with the same CDR3. This rearrangement joins TRBV6-5 to TRBJ2-7; TRBD1 matches 7 bases. V shed 0 bases and J 5 bases; nucleotides not matched to a gene: 1. The CDR3 consists of 13 residues. CDR1 and CDR2 (germline): MNHEY, SVGAGI. CDR3 residues: CASSYSTGNEQYF. The CDR3 DNA follows: TGTGCCAGCAGTTACTCGACAGGGAACGAGCAGTACTTC.

The J gene is TRBJ1-1, the V gene TRBV25-1; maybe TRBD1 (5 bases). Trimming stripped 1 base from V and 5 bases from J, with 11 bases between. Germline CDR1 and CDR2: MGHDK and SYGVNS. CDR3 length: 14 residues. CDR3 DNA sequence: TGTGCCAGCAGTGAATTCGACAGTGGGACTGAAGCTTTCTTT. Protein sequence: CASSEFDSGTEAFF.

This clone has only one observation. The chain joins TRBV6-5 to TRBJ2-7, with TRBD2 matching 11 bases. The CDR3 is 16 amino acids. The germline gives CDR1 MNHEY, CDR2 SVGAGI. With 4 bases clipped from V and 0 bases from J, the junction kept 5 bases outside the gene matches. CDR3 bases: TGTGCCAGCAGTTCCGTAGCGGGAGGGGGCTCCTACGAGCAGTACTTC. Residues: CASSSVAGGGSYEQYF.

The rearrangement links TRBV7-9 to TRBJ2-5; 7 bases align to TRBD1. The CDR3 spans 13 residues. The V and J ends lost 3 bases and 4 bases, in that order; junction bases with no gene match: 2. Germline assignment: CDR1 SEHNR and CDR2 FQNEAQ (reference sequence). The DNA for the CDR3 is TGTGCCAGCAGCTTTTCAGGGGGAGAGACCCAGTACTTC. It specifies CASSFSGGETQYF.

The genes are TRBV9 and TRBJ1-1; D is perhaps TRBD1 (5 bases). Germline V gene lookup returns CDR1 SGDLS and CDR2 YYNGEE. The CDR3 is 15 residues long. V was trimmed by 0 bases and J by 4 bases, leaving 13 bases between them. CDR3 sequence (DNA): TGTGCCAGCAGCGTAGGGGGGGGTTGGAGCACTGAAGCTTTCTTT. Amino acids: CASSVGGGWSTEAFF.

The chain is built from TRBV6-6 and TRBJ2-7, with TRBD1 identical over 10 bases. The ends lost 6 bases at V and 4 bases at J; junction bases unmatched: 6. Germline V CDR1 and CDR2: MNHNY, SVGAGI (reference sequence). The CDR3 covers 14 residues. In DNA, the CDR3 is TGTGCCAGCAGGAGCGGGACAGGGGCGTACGAGCAGTACTTC. Encoded protein: CASRSGTGAYEQYF.

The gene calls are TRBV18 and TRBJ2-1, with TRBD2 matching 12 bases. V was clipped by 8 bases and J by 7 bases; unmatched bases: 12. The CDR3 contains 16 residues. In germline, CDR1 is KGHSH, CDR2 LQKENI. CDR3 in amino acids: CASTSILAGGSNEQFF. CDR3 coding DNA: TGTGCCAGCACATCTATCCTAGCGGGAGGGAGTAATGAGCAGTTCTTC.

The V gene is TRBV7-2, the J gene TRBJ1-2, with 8 bases fitting TRBD1. From germline, CDR1 is SGHTA and CDR2 FQGNSA. This CDR3 is built from 13 residues. Trimming took 5 bases from V and 4 from J; bases not matched to a gene: 3. CDR3 nucleotide sequence: TGTGCCAGCAGCGTGGACAGGGCCTATGGCTACACCTTC. Its protein product is CASSVDRAYGYTF.

This chain uses TRBV12-5 with TRBJ2-1, with 14 bases that match TRBD2. V dropped 6 bases and J dropped 8; count of bases not matched to a gene: 12. Germline loops: CDR1 LGHNT, CDR2 FRNRAP. There are 17 residues in the CDR3. CDR3 region: CASGPRLAGGPGDEQFF. CDR3 DNA: TGTGCTAGTGGGCCTCGACTAGCGGGGGGGCCTGGGGATGAGCAGTTCTTC.

The chain employs TRBV28 and TRBJ2-7, with D uncertain. V was pared by 4 bases and J by 2 bases, with 9 bases between. CDR3 size: 13 residues. Germline assignment: CDR1 MDHEN and CDR2 SYDVKM. CDR3 DNA sequence: TGTGCCAGCAGTTCTGTCCCTACCTACGAGCAGTACTTC. Amino acids: CASSSVPTYEQYF.

The chain links TRBV6-1 to TRBJ1-1, with D possibly matching TRBD1 (5 bases). V shed 0 bases and J shed 9 bases, with 8 bases lying between them. The CDR3 is 12 amino acids. Germline-derived CDR1 and CDR2 are MNHNS and SASEGT. CDR3 nucleotides: TGTGCCAGCAGTGAAGCGGGGCCGAAAGCTTTCTTT. This gives the protein CASSEAGPKAFF.

The chain joins TRBV4-1 to TRBJ1-1, with 8 bases identical to TRBD1. Trimming cost V 3 bases and J 3 bases; bases outside gene matches: 0. Germline CDR1 and CDR2: MGHRA and YSYEKL. This CDR3 is 13 amino acids long. In nucleotides, the CDR3 is TGCGCCAGCAGCCAGGACAGGGACACTGAAGCTTTCTTT. Protein product: CASSQDRDTEAFF.